This is a list of T cell receptor beta chains from one sample in a study of blood T cells in healthy people across ages. MiXCR, applied by TCRdb to the 5' RACE reads, yields one record per CDR3 protein. This sample has about 810,000 distinct CDR3 sequences; around 36% occur once, and the top ten carry roughly 13%. The sample was blood. The receptors stem from a man in his late teens or twenties in good health. CDR3s include the opening cysteine and the closing phenylalanine or tryptophan. The D gene is left open where the match is weak. Only some rows state a clone size, as once, few, many or a class for expanded clones.

cdr3_aa	cdr3_nt	j_call	v_call	clone_size	d_call
CSARAGGNPTNEKLFF	TGCAGTGCTAGGGCGGGCGGAAACCCAACTAATGAAAAACTGTTTTTT	TRBJ1-4	TRBV20-1	few	NA
CAGGQGAISTDTQYF	TGTGCCGGGGGACAGGGGGCTATCAGCACAGATACGCAGTATTTT	TRBJ2-3	TRBV2	many	TRBD1
CASSVAPGSTDTQYF	TGTGCCAGCAGCGTAGCCCCCGGTAGCACAGATACGCAGTATTTT	TRBJ2-3	TRBV9	NA	NA
CSVEVGGADTQYF	TGCAGCGTTGAAGTCGGTGGCGCAGATACGCAGTATTTT	TRBJ2-3	TRBV29-1	many	NA
CASSLGSSTKNIQFF	TGTGCCAGCAGCTTAGGCTCCAGTACCAAAAACATTCAGTTCTTC	TRBJ2-1	TRBV7-2	NA	NA
CASSQLGVNSYEQYF	TGTGCCAGCAGTCAATTGGGGGTTAACTCCTACGAGCAGTACTTC	TRBJ2-7	TRBV12-3/TRBV12-4	NA	NA
CRPAGTRTYNEQYF	TGCAGACCAGCCGGGACTAGAACCTACAATGAGCAGTACTTC	TRBJ2-7	TRBV20-1	NA	TRBD2
CSVGPGTGEETQYF	TGCAGCGTTGGACCCGGGACAGGGGAGGAGACCCAGTACTTC	TRBJ2-5	TRBV29-1	NA	TRBD1
CSALKGSGNQPQHF	TGCAGTGCGCTTAAGGGGTCGGGCAATCAGCCCCAGCATTTT	TRBJ1-5	TRBV20-1	few	NA
CASSLVGGGQVYTGELFF	TGTGCCAGCAGCTTAGTGGGGGGGGGACAGGTGTACACCGGGGAGCTGTTTTTT	TRBJ2-2	TRBV7-2	NA	NA
CSVVGTGTYNEQFF	TGCAGCGTTGTAGGGACAGGGACCTACAATGAGCAGTTCTTC	TRBJ2-1	TRBV29-1	few	TRBD1
CASSPYLDRNTEAFF	TGCGCCAGCAGCCCGTATCTGGACAGGAACACTGAAGCTTTCTTT	TRBJ1-1	TRBV5-1	NA	NA
CASSFTGTGRDNEQYF	TGTGCCAGCAGCTTTACCGGGACAGGCCGGGACAATGAGCAGTACTTC	TRBJ2-7	TRBV7-2	NA	TRBD1
CASSVDQSYEQYF	TGTGCCAGCAGCGTAGATCAGAGCTACGAGCAGTACTTC	TRBJ2-7	TRBV9	many	NA
CAISRDRVGARTDTQYF	TGTGCCATCTCGAGGGACAGGGTGGGCGCACGGACAGATACGCAGTATTTT	TRBJ2-3	TRBV21-1	NA	NA
CASSPREGTYNEQYF	TGTGCCAGCAGCCCCCGGGAGGGTACCTACAATGAGCAGTACTTC	TRBJ2-7	TRBV7-8	NA	TRBD2
CASSQGTGVYNEQFF	TGCGCCAGCAGCCAGGGGACAGGGGTCTACAATGAGCAGTTCTTC	TRBJ2-1	TRBV4-3	NA	TRBD1
CASSQPTGGGKPQHF	TGTGCCAGCAGCCAACCTACAGGGGGCGGGAAGCCCCAGCATTTT	TRBJ1-5	TRBV3-1	few	TRBD1
CSVEGEGMNEQFF	TGCAGCGTTGAGGGGGAGGGGATGAATGAGCAGTTCTTC	TRBJ2-1	TRBV29-1	NA	TRBD2
CASSVAGGGDTQYF	TGTGCCAGCAGCGTAGCGGGAGGAGGAGATACGCAGTATTTT	TRBJ2-3	TRBV7-2	NA	TRBD2
CASRRLVTAYEQYF	TGTGCCAGCAGGAGACTAGTTACAGCCTACGAGCAGTACTTC	TRBJ2-7	TRBV6-2/TRBV6-3	NA	NA
CASALSTFYEQYF	TGTGCCAGCGCCCTCTCGACCTTCTACGAGCAGTACTTC	TRBJ2-7	TRBV7-2	NA	NA
CASSHTGLAGATDTQYF	TGCGCCAGCAGCCATACGGGACTAGCGGGGGCCACAGATACGCAGTATTTT	TRBJ2-3	TRBV4-1	few	TRBD2
CASSLAASNSPPHF	TGTGCCAGCAGCTTGGCGGCTTCTAATTCACCCCCCCACTTT	TRBJ1-6	TRBV7-3	NA	NA
CASSVDRGRYGYTF	TGTGCCAGCAGCGTAGATCGGGGGCGATATGGCTACACCTTC	TRBJ1-2	TRBV9	once	NA
CSAQSRDRDTEAFF	TGCAGTGCCCAGTCCCGGGACAGGGATACTGAAGCTTTCTTT	TRBJ1-1	TRBV20-1	many	TRBD1
CASKVDKGREQYF	TGTGCCAGCAAGGTAGATAAAGGACGTGAGCAGTACTTC	TRBJ2-5	TRBV2	NA	NA
CASSVEGTTNYGYTF	TGTGCCAGCAGCGTAGAGGGGACAACTAACTATGGCTACACCTTC	TRBJ1-2	TRBV9	few	NA
CSTLAGSVNEQYF	TGCAGTACCTTAGCGGGGTCTGTTAATGAGCAGTACTTC	TRBJ2-5	TRBV20-1	NA	TRBD2
CASSLGAYYEQYF	TGTGCCAGCAGTTTGGGGGCGTACTACGAGCAGTACTTC	TRBJ2-7	TRBV27	many	NA
CASSAKGGDEKLFF	TGTGCCAGCAGTGCGAAGGGGGGGGATGAAAAACTGTTTTTT	TRBJ1-4	TRBV6-5	NA	NA
CSARDTARDLEFF	TGCAGTGCTAGAGACACGGCGAGGGACCTGGAGTTCTTC	TRBJ2-1	TRBV20-1	few	NA
CASNPGAHNEQFF	TGCGCCAGCAACCCTGGGGCTCACAATGAGCAGTTCTTC	TRBJ2-1	TRBV5-1	few	NA
CSAGSAPNEKLFF	TGCAGCGCCGGCTCGGCCCCTAATGAAAAACTGTTTTTT	TRBJ1-4	TRBV29-1	many	NA
CASSYGLAGVETQFF	TGTGCCAGCAGCTATGGACTAGCGGGGGTAGAGACCCAGTTCTTC	TRBJ2-1	TRBV7-9	NA	TRBD2
CASRETGANTGELFF	TGTGCCAGCAGGGAAACAGGGGCAAACACCGGGGAGCTGTTTTTT	TRBJ2-2	TRBV28	NA	TRBD1
CASSYPGREEYF	TGTGCCAGCAGTTATCCGGGCCGCGAGGAGTACTTC	TRBJ2-5	TRBV12-3/TRBV12-4	NA	NA
CASSKGPNTGELFF	TGTGCCAGTAGTAAAGGGCCGAACACCGGGGAGCTGTTTTTT	TRBJ2-2	TRBV19	NA	NA
CASSHHRGWDYGYTF	TGTGCCAGCAGCCACCACAGGGGTTGGGACTATGGCTACACCTTC	TRBJ1-2	TRBV3-1	NA	TRBD1
CASSSGRGGTEKLFF	TGTGCCAGCAGCTCCGGCCGGGGCGGAACTGAAAAACTGTTTTTT	TRBJ1-4	TRBV7-6	NA	NA
CASSIDRGDYGYTF	TGTGCCAGCAGTATAGACAGGGGTGACTATGGCTACACCTTC	TRBJ1-2	TRBV2	NA	TRBD1